The 28 T cell receptor beta chains reported below all come from one sample, sequenced in a study of T cell responses to AZD1222 COVID-19 vaccine. The assay was immunoSEQ multiplex PCR, and TCRdb's table has in-frame clones only and misses some. This table holds 65,000 to 95,000 clones, about 84% found once. The specimen comprised peripheral blood, sampled on day 0 of AZD1222 vaccination. The receptors come from an adult in good health.

V is TRBV6-5 and J is TRBJ1-2; D is unresolved. The germline CDR1 and CDR2 sequences are MNHEY and SVGAGI. The V end lost 6 bases, the J end lost 4 bases, and 18 bases lay between the germline ends. The CDR3 has 15 residues. The CDR3 DNA reads as TGTGCCAGCAGCTTCACCGTTACAGCATCCTATGGCTACACCTTC. As protein: CASSFTVTASYGYTF.

The V gene is TRBV15, the J gene TRBJ1-2; D unclear. Germline V gene lookup returns CDR1 LNHNV and CDR2 YYDKDF (reference sequence). The CDR3 loop spans 13 amino acids. V lost 1 base and J 4 bases, leaving 7 bases between the germline ends. CDR3 coding DNA: TGTGCCACCAGCAGAGGTTCCAGCTATGGCTACACCTTC. Protein sequence: CATSRGSSYGYTF.

This clone was seen only once. The gene calls are TRBV6-1 and TRBJ1-2; D is unresolved. V lost 2 bases to trimming and J lost 1 base, with 11 bases between them. The germline CDR1 and CDR2 sequences are MNHNS and SASEGT. The CDR3 extends over 15 amino acids. CDR3: CASSETQVHNYGYTF. The CDR3 nucleotides read TGTGCCAGCAGTGAAACCCAGGTCCATAACTATGGCTACACCTTC.

V and J are TRBV10-3 and TRBJ2-7; no clear D gene. From germline, CDR1 is ENHRY and CDR2 SYGVKD. The CDR3 is 18 amino acids. Trimming stripped 0 bases from V and 5 bases from J, with 23 bases between. CDR3 DNA sequence: TGTGCCATCAGTGAGTCGGCCTCTCTGGGGATTGGGGATCACGAGCAGTACTTC. Its translation: CAISESASLGIGDHEQYF.

This sequence joins TRBV19 and TRBJ2-2; D perhaps matches TRBD1 (7 bases). V shed 4 bases and J shed 5 bases, with 20 bases lying between them. Germline V gene data show CDR1 as LNHDA and CDR2 as SQIVND (reference sequence). The length of the CDR3 is 17 residues. The CDR3 region has the DNA TGTGCCAGTAGTACACCCGGACGACAGGGAGGTACCGGGGAGCTGTTTTTT. Translated, it gives CASSTPGRQGGTGELFF.

This clone was recorded only once. The rearrangement uses TRBV7-9 and TRBJ1-2, with 7 bases fitting TRBD1. The CDR3 consists of 14 residues. The V and J ends lost 5 bases and 4 bases, in that order; junction bases with no gene match: 7. Germline V gene lookup returns CDR1 SEHNR and CDR2 FQNEAQ (reference sequence). The DNA of the CDR3 is TGTGCCAGCAGCCCCATGGGACAGTCCTATGGCTACACCTTC. This codes for CASSPMGQSYGYTF.

V gene TRBV30 combines with J gene TRBJ2-2; 7 nucleotides line up with TRBD1. This CDR3 comprises 13 residues. Germline V gives CDR1 GTSNPN, CDR2 SVGIG (reference sequence). The junction had 6 bases not matched to a gene; V was cut back by 7 bases and J by 4 bases. The CDR3 region has the DNA TGTGCCTACAGGGGTTTGAGCACCGGGGAGCTGTTTTTT. This translates into CAYRGLSTGELFF.

The gene calls are TRBV13 and TRBJ2-1; possibly TRBD2 for D (5 bases). The CDR3 spans 14 residues. Trimming took off 0 bases at V and 7 bases at J, with 10 bases between the two ends. Per the germline V gene, CDR1 is PRHDT and CDR2 is FYEKMQ (reference sequence). In DNA, the CDR3 is TGTGCCAGCAGCTTAGGAAACCCGGGGAATGAGCAGTTCTTC. It translates to CASSLGNPGNEQFF.

The chain combines TRBV11-2 with TRBJ1-3; TRBD1 might be the D (5 bases). This CDR3 is built from 16 residues. The V end lost 4 bases, the J end lost 0 bases, and 13 bases lay between the germline ends. Germline V gives CDR1 SGHAT, CDR2 FQNNGV. CDR3 region: CASSSLRVDSGNTIYF. The DNA for the CDR3 is TGTGCCAGCAGCTCCCTCAGGGTTGACTCTGGAAACACCATATATTTT.

The chain recombines TRBV30 with TRBJ2-7; weak D call: TRBD2 (5 bases). The CDR3 totals 15 residues. The V gene lost 0 bases and the J gene lost 0 bases, with 12 bases spanning the gap. Germline loops: CDR1 GTSNPN, CDR2 SVGIG (reference sequence). The CDR3 DNA sequence: TGTGCCTGGAGTGTATTTGACGGGAACTCCTACGAGCAGTACTTC. Translation: CAWSVFDGNSYEQYF.

The genes are TRBV7-6 and TRBJ2-5; perhaps D is TRBD1 or TRBD2 (6 bases each). CDR3 length: 15 amino acids. Trimming pared 6 bases from V and 5 bases from J, leaving 19 bases between. From germline, CDR1 is SGHVS and CDR2 FNYEAQ. CDR3 amino acids: CASRNPFRGRETQYF. The CDR3 DNA is TGTGCCAGCAGAAACCCATTTCGGGGGCGGGAGACCCAGTACTTC.

The chain combines TRBV9 with TRBJ1-1; D gene ambiguous. Germline CDR1 SGDLS, CDR2 YYNGEE. With 2 bases removed from V and 6 bases from J, the gap between germline ends came to 17 bases. This CDR3 is built from 15 residues. CDR3 bases: TGTGCCAGCAGCGTGGGTCAGGTCCTGGGCGCTGAAGCTTTCTTT. It yields the protein CASSVGQVLGAEAFF.

The V gene is TRBV5-1, the J gene TRBJ1-5, with D maybe TRBD1 (6 bases). The V gene lost 4 bases and the J gene lost 0 bases, with 11 bases spanning the gap. CDR1 and CDR2 from the germline V gene are SGHRS and YFSETQ. The CDR3 has 15 residues. The CDR3 is CASSQQGNSNQPQHF. The CDR3 DNA follows: TGCGCCAGCAGCCAACAGGGAAATAGCAATCAGCCCCAGCATTTT. The full variable domain, rest sourced from reference TRBV5-1 and TRBJ1-5, is KAGVTQTPRYLIKTRGQQVTLSCSPISGHRSVSWYQQTPGQGLQFLFEYFSETQRNKGNFPGRFSGRQFSNSRSEMNVSTLELGDSALYLCASSQQGNSNQPQHFGDGTRLSIL.

The chain links TRBV5-1 to TRBJ2-7, with D perhaps TRBD1 (7 bases). With 0 bases removed from V and 3 bases from J, the gap between germline ends came to 16 bases. CDR1 and CDR2 (germline): SGHRS, YFSETQ. The CDR3 length is 16 residues. For the CDR3, the DNA is TGCGCCAGCAGCTTGGTGGGGGGACAGCTTAACTACGAGCAGTACTTC. Translated: CASSLVGGQLNYEQYF.

J is TRBJ2-1 and V is TRBV11-2; a weak D match, TRBD2 (5 bases). Trimming took off 0 bases at V and 8 bases at J, with 8 bases between the two ends. The germline CDR1 and CDR2 sequences are SGHAT and FQNNGV. The CDR3 covers 13 residues. The CDR3 DNA reads TGTGCCAGCAGCTTAGAGCTAGCCGATGAGCAGTTCTTC. It codes for CASSLELADEQFF.

V is TRBV7-8 and J is TRBJ2-2; 8 nucleotides line up with TRBD2. This CDR3 region has 19 residues. V gave up 5 bases and J gave up 0 bases; unmatched junction bases: 14. Germline assignment: CDR1 SGHVS and CDR2 FQNEAQ. The CDR3 nucleotides read TGTGCCAGCAGCCGCCCGGGAGGGGGGGGCCTTGCGAACACCGGGGAGCTGTTTTTT. It codes for CASSRPGGGGLANTGELFF.

V and J are TRBV3-1 (or the pseudogene TRBV3-2) and TRBJ2-1, with D uncertain. The ends were cut back, 0 bases at V and 5 bases at J, with 11 bases in the middle. CDR3 length: 15 amino acids. Germline CDR1 and CDR2: LGHDT and YNNKEL (reference sequence). As DNA, the CDR3 is TGTGCCAGCAGCCAAGATCTAGTAGGACACAATGAGCAGTTCTTC. This translates into CASSQDLVGHNEQFF.

V gene TRBV7-6 combines with J gene TRBJ1-5; tentative D call: TRBD1 (6 bases). The CDR3 covers 15 residues. Germline values: CDR1 SGHVS, CDR2 FNYEAQ. V was clipped by 3 bases and J by 5 bases, with 14 bases between them. The chain's CDR3 is CASSLSLGAHQPQHF. The CDR3 nucleotides are TGTGCCAGCAGCTTGTCCTTGGGGGCGCATCAGCCCCAGCATTTT.

J is TRBJ2-3 and V is TRBV5-4; 10 bases line up with TRBD2. The trim removed 0 bases at V and 3 bases at J, leaving 4 bases unmatched. CDR1 SGHNT and CDR2 YYREEE come from the germline V gene (reference sequence). This CDR3 comprises 16 residues. This CDR3 reads CASSLAIAGGTDTQYF. The CDR3 DNA is TGTGCCAGCAGCTTGGCAATAGCGGGAGGAACAGATACGCAGTATTTT.

This chain connects TRBV7-9 to TRBJ1-3, with D hard to call. The length of the CDR3 is 15 residues. Deletions cut 1 base from V and 1 base from J, with 8 bases between. The germline V gene has CDR1 SEHNR and CDR2 FQNEAQ (reference sequence). The CDR3 coding sequence is TGTGCCAGCAGCTTAGTCGGTTCATCTGGAAACACCATATATTTT. It encodes CASSLVGSSGNTIYF. The complete variable domain, with remaining parts taken from reference TRBV7-9 and TRBJ1-3, reads DTGVSQNPRHKITKRGQNVTFRCDPISEHNRLYWYRQTLGQGPEFLTYFQNEAQLEKSRLLSDRFSAERPKGSFSTLEIQRTEQGDSAMYLCASSLVGSSGNTIYFGEGSWLTVV.

This chain links TRBV5-1 with TRBJ2-3; 9 nucleotides align to TRBD1. Germline lookup yields CDR1 SGHRS and CDR2 YFSETQ. This CDR3 spans 14 amino acids. V dropped 4 bases and J dropped 6; count of bases not matched to a gene: 6. This chain's CDR3 is CASSLGTGLDTQYF. The DNA for the CDR3 is TGCGCCAGCAGCCTCGGGACAGGGTTGGATACGCAGTATTTT.

There are many counts of this clone. The chain carries TRBV10-2 and TRBJ1-2; no clear D gene. The length of the CDR3 is 14 residues. In germline, CDR1 is WSHSY, CDR2 SAAADI. Trimming stripped 3 bases from V and 2 bases from J, with 10 bases between. CDR3 loop: CASSDLTANYGYTF. For the CDR3, the DNA is TGCGCCAGCAGTGACCTGACCGCGAACTATGGCTACACCTTC.

The V gene is TRBV3-1 (or the pseudogene TRBV3-2), the J gene TRBJ2-7; TRBD2 matches at 13 bases. The CDR3 has 16 amino acids. V gave up 1 base and J gave up 6 bases; unmatched junction bases: 6. Germline V lookup: CDR1 LGHDT, CDR2 YNNKEL (reference sequence). CDR3 sequence reads: CASSQGTSGRVSEQYF. The DNA for the CDR3 is TGTGCCAGCAGCCAAGGCACTAGCGGGAGGGTGAGCGAGCAGTACTTC.

The chain combines TRBV5-4 with TRBJ1-1, with TRBD1 matching over 7 bases. The junction had 8 bases not matched to a gene; V was cut back by 4 bases and J by 5 bases. Germline V CDR1 and CDR2: SGHNT, YYREEE (reference sequence). The CDR3 spans 14 residues. CDR3 in amino acids: CASSTQGIRTEAFF. CDR3 in DNA: TGTGCCAGCAGCACACAGGGGATACGAACTGAAGCTTTCTTT.

This chain links TRBV19 with TRBJ2-5; 10 positions match TRBD1. Unmatched junction bases numbered 4, after V lost 3 bases and J lost 0 bases. In germline, CDR1 is LNHDA, CDR2 SQIVND (reference sequence). The CDR3 runs 16 residues. The CDR3 nucleotides are TGTGCCAGTAGTATGGGGACAGGGGCGTACCAAGAGACCCAGTACTTC. Translating it yields CASSMGTGAYQETQYF.

V gene TRBV25-1 combines with J gene TRBJ2-1; 7 bases are shared with TRBD2. Trimming took 1 base from V and 7 from J; bases not matched to a gene: 7. Germline values: CDR1 MGHDK, CDR2 SYGVNS. The length of the CDR3 is 15 residues. This CDR3 reads CASSEWSAGVNEQFF. For the CDR3, the DNA is TGTGCCAGCAGTGAATGGTCCGCGGGAGTAAATGAGCAGTTCTTC.

J is TRBJ2-7 and V is TRBV14, with 9 nucleotides matching TRBD1. Unmatched junction bases numbered 7, after V lost 4 bases and J lost 9 bases. This CDR3 is built from 13 residues. Germline V gene data show CDR1 as SGHDN and CDR2 as FVKESK. CDR3 sequence (DNA): TGTGCCAGCAGCCGGGGACAGGGTTATAGGCAGTACTTC. Its protein is CASSRGQGYRQYF.

The rearrangement uses TRBV19 and TRBJ2-5; 7 bases line up with TRBD1. Germline V gene sequence: CDR1 LNHDA, CDR2 SQIVND (reference sequence). V lost 6 bases, J lost 4 bases, and 8 bases stayed unmatched. The CDR3 runs to 14 residues. CDR3 sequence (DNA): TGTGCCAGTAGCCGACAGGGTAGCGCAGAGACCCAGTACTTC. Its protein is CASSRQGSAETQYF.